This T cell receptor beta chain was observed in a study of identical twins (TCRdb year 2016). With respect to the entire study: To test whether fetal clonotypes persist, the study used deep sequencing on TCR alpha and beta repertoires from monozygotic twins, unrelated adults of various ages, and cord blood. To rule out contamination, the twin experiments were replicated at different times with different library preparation protocols.

The library relied on 5' RACE. TCRdb lists the instrument as Illumina HiSeq 2000. Template switching introduced a universal primer binding site; the final cDNA contained a unique molecular identifier, enabling accurate counting of TCR cDNA molecules. First-strand cDNA for TCR alpha and beta chains was synthesized from specific primers in the conserved constant-segment region. To control for contamination, every cDNA library was double barcoded, receiving both a SMART-Mk sample barcode and Illumina barcodes. TruSeq adapter sequences, together with Illumina sample barcodes, were added in two successive PCR steps. Sequencing of the TCR alpha and beta cDNA libraries was done on the Illumina HiSeq platform using custom primers. In the source study's methods: MiGEC processed the raw reads to extract unique molecular identifiers, while MiXCR was used to determine the CDR3 positions. For each individual, recombination models were inferred using an EM algorithm with the repgenHMM and IGoR tools. Shared clonotypes were analyzed with the tcR package in R, and sharing was normalized by the product of cloneset sizes. To study raw recombination without the effects of thymic and clonal selection, out-of-frame nonproductive sequences were analyzed. Starting from the raw public reads, TCRdb applied fastp trimming at Q25, assembled clones with MiXCR and retained in-frame beta chains. A single entry per CDR3 protein holds the most common genes and DNA from its merged rows. V and J calls and clone size were set by TCRdb, not the authors. The sample includes hundreds of thousands of distinct CDR3 sequences, with 20% to 25% observed a single time. The top ten hold about 2.9% of the sample.

This clonotype has more than one count but fewer than ten. What antigen it recognizes has not been identified. A read error may account for a junction end that differs from germline. Every donor in the study was a healthy Caucasian. Three pairs of female monozygotic twins, all aged roughly 18 to 29 years, were included in the twin cohort. Positive isolation kits from Invitrogen were used to isolate CD4+ and CD8+ T cell populations. What the research found in general, with its limitations: In beta out-of-frame sequences, excess twin sharing was weaker, because having fewer shared sequences lowered the signal-to-noise ratio. Because the same donors could not be followed over many years, the conclusions relied on cross-sectional statistical analysis. Zero-insertion analyses could be partly confounded by invariant T cells such as MAIT and iNKT, although diverse VJ usage argued against such confounding for most clonotypes. Compared with coincidental sharing between unrelated individuals, an excess of low generation-probability sequences was observed among out-of-frame TCR alpha sequences shared between twins. In monozygotic twins, recombination models systematically underestimated out-of-frame TCR alpha sharing, but the models matched the sharing seen between unrelated individuals. Fewer insertions were carried by abundant cord blood beta clonotypes; a weaker similar trend was observed in young adult naive repertoires, while no such trend was observed in memory repertoires.

These same data were also listed under a study on T cells expressing NK-cell markers. The second study, in turn, reports: About eight donors provided sorted CD3+CD56+NKG2C+, CD3+CD56+NKG2C- and CD3+CD56-NKG2C+ T-cell subsets, whose TCR beta-chain repertoires were profiled. Among the eight sequenced donors, seven were HCMV-seropositive and one was HCMV-seronegative. To restrict sorting to alphabetaTCR-expressing T cells, an anti-gammadeltaTCR antibody was added in several experiments. In a handful of donors, the dominant CD3+CD56+NKG2C+ clonotypes were among the top 10 CD8+ clonotypes and accounted for roughly 1.0-8% of CD8+ T cells. Those dominant clonotypes were again the most abundant among CD3+CD56-NKG2C+ cells in a few donors, at 28.3-60.1%. It remained unclear whether the expanded NKG2C-expressing T cell clones were specific for HCMV antigens. The eight sequenced donors were randomly selected healthy volunteers, three men and five women. HCMV serostatus was determined by detecting HCMV-specific IgG in serum with a commercial ELISA kit. MIGEC was used to demultiplex reads and group reads by UMI, and MiTCR was used to assemble and quantify clonotypes. To remove erroneous sequences, TCR cDNA sequences were retained only when supported by two or more reads. Downstream repertoire analysis used the tcR package, and clonotypes were matched across fractions by CDR3 nucleotide sequence plus V segment. VDJmatch was used to annotate antigen specificity against VDJdb, with one amino acid substitution in CDR3 permitted.

Sequencing was performed on CD4+ T cells sorted from blood. The sequence derives from a young woman in good health.

CDR3 reads: CASSLFADITNYGYTF. The DNA is as follows: TGTGCCAGCAGCTTATTCGCCGACATAACTAACTATGGCTACACCTTT. The sequence is built from TRBV7-2 and TRBJ1-2; no D segment can be confidently identified. According to the germline V gene, CDR1 reads SGHTA and CDR2 reads FQGNSA. Taken from cysteine to phenylalanine, the CDR3 has 16 residues. Only the CDR3 portion is preserved as DNA: 48 bases, with reading frame beginning at the first base.